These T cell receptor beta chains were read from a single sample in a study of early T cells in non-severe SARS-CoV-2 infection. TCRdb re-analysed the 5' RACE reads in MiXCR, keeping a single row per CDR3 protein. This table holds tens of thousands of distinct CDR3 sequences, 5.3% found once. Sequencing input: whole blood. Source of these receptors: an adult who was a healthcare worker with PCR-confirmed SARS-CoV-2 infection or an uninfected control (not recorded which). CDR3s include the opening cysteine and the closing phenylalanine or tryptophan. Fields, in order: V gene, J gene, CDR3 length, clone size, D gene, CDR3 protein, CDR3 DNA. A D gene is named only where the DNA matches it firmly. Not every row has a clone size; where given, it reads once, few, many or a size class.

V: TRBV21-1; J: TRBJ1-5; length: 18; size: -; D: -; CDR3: CASSTGQVPIYSNQPQHF; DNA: TGTGCCAGCAGCACCGGGCAGGTCCCGATCTATAGCAATCAGCCCCAGCATTTT
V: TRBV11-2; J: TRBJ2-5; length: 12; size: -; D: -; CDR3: CASSKQVETQYF; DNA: TGTGCCAGCAGCAAGCAGGTGGAGACCCAGTACTTC
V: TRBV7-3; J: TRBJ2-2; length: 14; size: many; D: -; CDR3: CASSPGLYTGELFF; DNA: TGTGCCAGCAGCCCAGGGTTGTACACCGGGGAGCTGTTTTTT
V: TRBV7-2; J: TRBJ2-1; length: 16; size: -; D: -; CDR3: CASSRQTTSSYNEQFF; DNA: TGTGCCAGCAGCCGCCAGACTACTAGCTCCTACAATGAGCAGTTCTTC
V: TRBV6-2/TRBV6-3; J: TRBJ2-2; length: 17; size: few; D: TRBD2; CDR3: CASSYRVLAGISGELFF; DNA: TGTGCCAGCAGTTACAGAGTCCTAGCGGGAATTTCCGGGGAGCTGTTTTTT
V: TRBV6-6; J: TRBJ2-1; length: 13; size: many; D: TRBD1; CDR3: CASTRTGVNEQFF; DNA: TGTGCCAGCACCAGGACAGGGGTCAATGAGCAGTTCTTC
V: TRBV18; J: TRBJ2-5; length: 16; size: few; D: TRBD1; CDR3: CASSKDGQGWRETQYF; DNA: TGTGCCAGCTCAAAAGATGGACAGGGGTGGCGAGAGACCCAGTACTTC
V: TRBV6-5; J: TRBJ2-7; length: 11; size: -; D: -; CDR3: CASSYLDEQYF; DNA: TGTGCCAGCAGTTACCTGGACGAGCAGTACTTC
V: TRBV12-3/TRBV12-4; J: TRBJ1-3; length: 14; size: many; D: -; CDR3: CASRVASSGNTIYF; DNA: TGTGCCAGCAGGGTGGCGAGCTCTGGAAACACCATATATTTT
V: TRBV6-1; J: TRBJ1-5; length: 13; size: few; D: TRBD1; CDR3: CASRVQGYQPQHF; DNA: TGTGCCAGCAGGGTACAGGGGTATCAGCCCCAGCATTTT
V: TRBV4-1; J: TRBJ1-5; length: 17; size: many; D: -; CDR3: CASSQPGRRLSNQPQHF; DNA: TGCGCCAGCAGCCAACCCGGAAGACGGCTCAGCAATCAGCCCCAGCATTTT
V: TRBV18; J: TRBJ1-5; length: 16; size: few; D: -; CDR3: CASSPYPTHSNQPQHF; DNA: TGTGCCAGCTCACCTTATCCCACACATAGCAATCAGCCCCAGCATTTT
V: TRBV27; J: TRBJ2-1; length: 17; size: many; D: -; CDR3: CASSLRLGGSSYNEQFF; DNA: TGTGCCAGCAGTTTACGACTCGGGGGAAGCTCCTACAATGAGCAGTTCTTC
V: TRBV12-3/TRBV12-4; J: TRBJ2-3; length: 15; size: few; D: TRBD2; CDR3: CASRFGTSGTDTQYF; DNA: TGTGCCAGCAGGTTCGGGACTAGCGGCACAGATACGCAGTATTTT
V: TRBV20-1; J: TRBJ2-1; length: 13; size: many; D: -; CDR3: CSARYTSLNEQFF; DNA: TGCAGTGCTAGATATACTAGCCTGAATGAGCAGTTCTTC
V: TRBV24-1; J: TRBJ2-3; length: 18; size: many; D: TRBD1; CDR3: CATSDYGRDRVWADTQYF; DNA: TGTGCCACCAGTGATTACGGACGAGACAGGGTTTGGGCAGATACGCAGTATTTT
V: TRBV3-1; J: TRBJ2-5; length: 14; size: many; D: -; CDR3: CASSPPGLTETQYF; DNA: TGTGCCAGCAGCCCCCCGGGGCTCACGGAGACCCAGTACTTC
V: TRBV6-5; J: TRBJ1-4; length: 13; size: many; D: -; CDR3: CASSYGGEEKLFF; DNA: TGTGCCAGCAGTTACGGGGGAGAGGAAAAACTGTTTTTT
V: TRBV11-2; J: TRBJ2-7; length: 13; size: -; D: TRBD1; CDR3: CASSGTGEYEQYF; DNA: TGTGCCAGCAGCGGGACAGGCGAATACGAGCAGTACTTC
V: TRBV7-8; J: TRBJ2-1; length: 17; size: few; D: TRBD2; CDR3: CASSSIFLAGAENEQFF; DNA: TGTGCCAGCAGCTCAATTTTTCTAGCGGGAGCAGAGAATGAGCAGTTCTTC
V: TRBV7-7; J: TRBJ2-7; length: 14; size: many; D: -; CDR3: CASSLTATSHEQYF; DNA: TGTGCTAGCAGCTTGACCGCAACCAGCCACGAGCAGTACTTC
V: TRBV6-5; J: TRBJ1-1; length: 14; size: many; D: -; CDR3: CASSKWTANTEAFF; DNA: TGTGCCAGCAGTAAGTGGACAGCGAACACTGAAGCTTTCTTT
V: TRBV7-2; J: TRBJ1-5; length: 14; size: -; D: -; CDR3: CASSLDGRNQPQHF; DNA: TGTGCCAGCAGCTTAGACGGGCGCAATCAGCCCCAGCATTTT
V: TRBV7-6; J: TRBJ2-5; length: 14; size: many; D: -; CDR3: CASSLKRYQETQYF; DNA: TGTGCCAGCAGCCTTAAACGGTACCAAGAGACCCAGTACTTC
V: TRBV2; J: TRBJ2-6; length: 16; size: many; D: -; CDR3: CASSEAWQTGANVLTF; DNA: TGTGCCAGCAGTGAAGCCTGGCAGACTGGGGCCAACGTCCTGACTTTC
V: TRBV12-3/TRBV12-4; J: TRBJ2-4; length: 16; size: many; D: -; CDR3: CASSGGTSQGRNIQYF; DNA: TGTGCCAGCAGTGGGGGGACGTCCCAGGGCAGGAACATTCAGTACTTC
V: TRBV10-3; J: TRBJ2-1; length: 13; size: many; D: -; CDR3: CAITPGERYEQFF; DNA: TGTGCCATCACCCCGGGAGAAAGGTATGAGCAGTTCTTC
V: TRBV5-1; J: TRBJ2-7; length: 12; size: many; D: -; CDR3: CASLAGNGEQYF; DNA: TGCGCCAGCCTAGCAGGGAACGGCGAGCAGTACTTC
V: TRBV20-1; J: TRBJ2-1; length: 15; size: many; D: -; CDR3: CSAGAPQRSYNEQFF; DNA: TGCAGTGCTGGCGCTCCTCAAAGATCCTACAATGAGCAGTTCTTC
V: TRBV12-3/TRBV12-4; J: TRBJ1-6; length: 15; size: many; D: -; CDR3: CASSFSAGSGSPLHF; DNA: TGTGCCAGCAGTTTCTCCGCGGGGAGTGGTTCACCCCTCCACTTT
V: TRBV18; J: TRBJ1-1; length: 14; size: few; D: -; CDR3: CASSPAGTNTEAFF; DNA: TGTGCCAGCTCACCGGCCGGGACGAACACTGAAGCTTTCTTT
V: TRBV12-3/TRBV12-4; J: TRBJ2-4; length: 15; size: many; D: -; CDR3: CASTFSMVAKNIQYF; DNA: TGTGCCAGCACTTTTAGCATGGTGGCCAAAAACATTCAGTACTTC
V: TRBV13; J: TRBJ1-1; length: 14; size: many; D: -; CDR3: CASSFPPMNTEAFF; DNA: TGTGCCAGCAGCTTTCCCCCGATGAACACTGAAGCTTTCTTT
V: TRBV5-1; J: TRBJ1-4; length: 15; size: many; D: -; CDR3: CASSLAGRGGEKLFF; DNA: TGCGCCAGCAGCTTGGCCGGCAGGGGAGGTGAAAAACTGTTTTTT
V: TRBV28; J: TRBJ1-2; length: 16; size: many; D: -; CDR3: CASSSTSDRLVYGYTF; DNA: TGTGCCAGCAGTTCCACCTCGGACAGACTTGTCTATGGCTACACCTTC
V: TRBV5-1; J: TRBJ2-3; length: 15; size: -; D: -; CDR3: CASSWTGDSTDTQYF; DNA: TGCGCCAGCAGCTGGACTGGGGACAGCACAGATACGCAGTATTTT
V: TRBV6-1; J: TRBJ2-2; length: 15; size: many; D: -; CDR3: CASSEWGDPTGELFF; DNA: TGTGCCAGCAGTGAATGGGGGGACCCCACCGGGGAGCTGTTTTTT
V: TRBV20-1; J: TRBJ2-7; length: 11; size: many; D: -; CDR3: CSATRQWEQYF; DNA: TGCAGTGCTACCCGACAGTGGGAGCAGTACTTC
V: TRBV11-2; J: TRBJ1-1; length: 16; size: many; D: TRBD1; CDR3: CASSRRDSQMNTEAFF; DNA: TGTGCCAGCAGCCGGCGGGACAGTCAAATGAACACTGAAGCTTTCTTT
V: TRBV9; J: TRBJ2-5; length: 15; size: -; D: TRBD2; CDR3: CASSVVAGGPETQYF; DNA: TGTGCCAGCAGCGTAGTAGCGGGAGGGCCAGAGACCCAGTACTTC
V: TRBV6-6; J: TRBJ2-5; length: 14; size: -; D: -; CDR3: CASSYGGGKETQYF; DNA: TGTGCCAGCAGTTATGGGGGTGGAAAAGAGACCCAGTACTTC
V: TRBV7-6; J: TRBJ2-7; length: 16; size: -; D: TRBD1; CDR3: CASSPPTGENAYEQYF; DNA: TGTGCCAGCAGCCCTCCGACAGGGGAAAATGCCTACGAGCAGTACTTC
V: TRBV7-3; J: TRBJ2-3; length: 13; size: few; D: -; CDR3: CASSWTGTDTQYF; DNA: TGTGCCAGCAGCTGGACTGGCACAGATACGCAGTATTTT
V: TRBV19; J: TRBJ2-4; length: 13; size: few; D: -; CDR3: CASSRADINIQYF; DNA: TGTGCCAGTAGCCGGGCGGACATAAACATTCAGTACTTC
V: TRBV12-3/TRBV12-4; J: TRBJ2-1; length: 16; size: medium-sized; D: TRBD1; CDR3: CASSLTAGTGYNEQFF; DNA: TGTGCCAGCAGTTTAACAGCCGGGACAGGGTACAATGAGCAGTTCTTC
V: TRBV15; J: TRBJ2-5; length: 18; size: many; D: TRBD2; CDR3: CATSRRLLAGGPGETQYF; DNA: TGTGCCACCAGCCGGAGACTACTAGCGGGAGGGCCAGGGGAGACCCAGTACTTC
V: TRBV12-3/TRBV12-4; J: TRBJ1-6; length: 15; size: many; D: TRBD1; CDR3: CASSLSRQGHSPLHF; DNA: TGTGCCAGCAGTTTATCCAGACAGGGCCATTCACCCCTCCACTTT
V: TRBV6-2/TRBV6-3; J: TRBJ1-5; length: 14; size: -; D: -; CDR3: CASSLTVSNQPQHF; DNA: TGTGCCAGCAGTTTGACAGTTAGCAATCAGCCCCAGCATTTT
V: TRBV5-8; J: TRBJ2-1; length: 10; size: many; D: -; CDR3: CASSLWEQFF; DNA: TGTGCCAGCAGCTTGTGGGAGCAGTTCTTC
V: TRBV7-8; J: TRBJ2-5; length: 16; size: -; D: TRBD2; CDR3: CASSPGLAGGQETQYF; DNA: TGTGCCAGCAGCCCGGGACTAGCGGGAGGCCAAGAGACCCAGTACTTC
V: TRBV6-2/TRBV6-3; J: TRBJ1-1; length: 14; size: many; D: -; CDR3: CASSYSRAGAEAFF; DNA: TGTGCCAGCAGTTACTCAAGGGCGGGGGCTGAAGCTTTCTTT
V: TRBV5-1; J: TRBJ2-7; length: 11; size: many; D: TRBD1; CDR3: CASSRDSEQYF; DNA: TGCGCCAGCAGCAGGGACAGCGAGCAGTACTTC
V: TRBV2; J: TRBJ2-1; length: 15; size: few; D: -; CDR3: CASSDLLGSYNEQFF; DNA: TGTGCCAGCAGTGATCTGTTGGGATCCTACAATGAGCAGTTCTTC
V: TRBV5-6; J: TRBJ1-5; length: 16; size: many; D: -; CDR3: CASSPRTDYSNQPQHF; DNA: TGTGCCAGCAGCCCCCGGACAGACTATAGCAATCAGCCCCAGCATTTT
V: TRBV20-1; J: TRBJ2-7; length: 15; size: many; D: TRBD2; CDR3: CSALSGQRGTYEQYF; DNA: TGCAGTGCCCTTTCGGGGCAGCGGGGGACCTACGAGCAGTACTTC
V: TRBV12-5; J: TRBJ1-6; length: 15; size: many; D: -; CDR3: CASGLEGPDNSPLHF; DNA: TGTGCTAGTGGTTTGGAGGGACCGGATAATTCACCCCTCCACTTT
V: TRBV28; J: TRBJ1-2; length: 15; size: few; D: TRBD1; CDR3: CASRKRTGRSYGYTF; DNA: TGTGCCAGCAGGAAGAGGACAGGGCGTAGCTATGGCTACACCTTC